Sequencing of this TCR beta chain was carried out in a study of immune cell composition in non-small cell lung cancer. Germline V gene lookup returns CDR1 ENHRY and CDR2 SYGVKD. V gave up 5 bases and J gave up 6 bases; unmatched junction bases: 11. This CDR3 comprises 17 residues. Sequenced by immunoSEQ multiplex PCR; TCRdb stores in-frame clones only, minus some. The data show more than 15,000 clones, with just over 75% seen just once and approximately 9.8% held by the top ten. The normal lung sample lay at least 3 cm, and maximally far, from the tumour. These records were also assigned to another study, of CD4 T cells in lung cancer. From that study: Prior treatments included platinum chemotherapy, and some patients had nivolumab or pembrolizumab.

Sequencing used non-adjacent lung tissue. The J gene is TRBJ1-4, the V gene TRBV10-3, with 11 nucleotides matching TRBD1. This sequence originates from a human donor with non-small cell lung cancer. The CDR3 DNA reads as TGTGCCATCAGTCCCGGGACAGGGGGGTTTGCCGATGAAAAACTGTTTTTT. The encoded protein is CAISPGTGGFADEKLFF.